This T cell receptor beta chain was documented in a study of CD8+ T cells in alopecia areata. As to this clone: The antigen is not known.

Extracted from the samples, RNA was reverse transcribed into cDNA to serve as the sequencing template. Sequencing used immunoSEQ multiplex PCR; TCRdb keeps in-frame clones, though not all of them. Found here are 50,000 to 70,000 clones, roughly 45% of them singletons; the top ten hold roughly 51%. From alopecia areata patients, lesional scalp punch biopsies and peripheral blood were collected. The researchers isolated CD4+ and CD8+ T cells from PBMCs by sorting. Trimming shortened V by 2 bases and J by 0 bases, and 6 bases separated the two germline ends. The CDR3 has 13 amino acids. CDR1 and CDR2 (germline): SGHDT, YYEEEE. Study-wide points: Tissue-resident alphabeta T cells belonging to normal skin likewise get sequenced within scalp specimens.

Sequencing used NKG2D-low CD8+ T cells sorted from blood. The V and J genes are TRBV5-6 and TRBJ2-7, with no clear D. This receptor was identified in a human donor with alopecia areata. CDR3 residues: CASSFWASYEQYF. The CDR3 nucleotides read TGTGCCAGCAGCTTTTGGGCCTCCTACGAGCAGTACTTC.